This T cell receptor (beta chain) was obtained from a study of CD8+ T cells in alopecia areata. Notes on the study in general: In patients, TCRs were shared less clearly than in mice, and HLA may possibly be involved.

Sequencing relied on a cDNA template that was reverse transcribed from extracted RNA. Sequenced by immunoSEQ multiplex PCR; TCRdb stores in-frame clones only, minus some. The table records over 150,000 clones, roughly 60% of them present only once. About this clone itself: Its antigen is as yet unknown.

This sample's treatment: oral pan-JAK inhibitor, 5-10 mg twice daily. The germline V gene has CDR1 SEHNR and CDR2 FQNEAQ (reference sequence). V was shortened by 1 base and J by 2 bases, with 9 bases between the two germline ends. The CDR3 contains 14 residues. The chain links TRBV7-9 to TRBJ2-7; D ambiguous. The TCR comes from a human donor with alopecia areata. Here the sequenced sample was CD4+ T cells sorted from blood, taken at week 24, from a patient treated with tofacitinib. As DNA, the CDR3 is TGTGCCAGCAGCTTAGGGCAGGCCACCTACGAGCAGTACTTC. Translation: CASSLGQATYEQYF.